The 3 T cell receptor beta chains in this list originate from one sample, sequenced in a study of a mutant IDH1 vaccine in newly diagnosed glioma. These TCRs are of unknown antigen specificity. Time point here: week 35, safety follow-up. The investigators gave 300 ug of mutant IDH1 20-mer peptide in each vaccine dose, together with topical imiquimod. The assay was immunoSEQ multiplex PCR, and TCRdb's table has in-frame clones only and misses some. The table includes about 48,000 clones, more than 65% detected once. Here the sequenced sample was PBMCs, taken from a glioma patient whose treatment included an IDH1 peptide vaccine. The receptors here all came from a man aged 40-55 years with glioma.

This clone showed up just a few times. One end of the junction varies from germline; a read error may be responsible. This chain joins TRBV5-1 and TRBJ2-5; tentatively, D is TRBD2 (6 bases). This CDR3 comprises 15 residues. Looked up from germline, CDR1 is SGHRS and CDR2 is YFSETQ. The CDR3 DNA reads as TGCGCCAGCAGGTTGGCGGGGACGGCTCGAGAGACCCAGTACTTC. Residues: CASRLAGTARETQYF.

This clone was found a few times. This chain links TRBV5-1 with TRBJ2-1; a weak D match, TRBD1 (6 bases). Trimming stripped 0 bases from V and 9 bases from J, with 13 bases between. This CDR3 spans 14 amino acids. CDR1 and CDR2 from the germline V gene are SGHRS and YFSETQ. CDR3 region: CASSLEGELGEQFF. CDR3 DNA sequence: TGCGCCAGCAGCTTGGAGGGGGAGCTTGGTGAGCAGTTCTTC.

The CDR3 DNA sequence: TGTGCCAGCAGCAAAGCTGGGAGGGGCCCGACCTACGAGCAGTACTTC. Translated, it gives CASSKAGRGPTYEQYF. The chain joins TRBV21-1 to TRBJ2-7; TRBD2 was called by the table and not checked on the DNA. TRBV21-1 is designated a pseudogene. This CDR3 region has 16 residues.